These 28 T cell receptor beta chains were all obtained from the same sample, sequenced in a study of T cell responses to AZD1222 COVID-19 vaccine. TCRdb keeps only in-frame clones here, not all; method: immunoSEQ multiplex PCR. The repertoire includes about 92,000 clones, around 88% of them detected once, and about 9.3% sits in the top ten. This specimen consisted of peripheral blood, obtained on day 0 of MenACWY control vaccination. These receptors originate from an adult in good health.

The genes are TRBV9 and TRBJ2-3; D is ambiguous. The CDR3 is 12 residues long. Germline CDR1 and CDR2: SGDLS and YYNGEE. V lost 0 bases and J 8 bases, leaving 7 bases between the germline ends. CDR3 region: CASSVAEGTQYF. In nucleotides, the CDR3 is TGTGCCAGCAGCGTAGCAGAAGGTACGCAGTATTTT.

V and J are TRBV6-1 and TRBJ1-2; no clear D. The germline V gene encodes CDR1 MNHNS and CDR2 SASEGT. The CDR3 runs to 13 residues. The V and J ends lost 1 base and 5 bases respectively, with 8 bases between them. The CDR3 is CASSEEPLYGYTF. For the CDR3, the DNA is TGTGCCAGCAGTGAAGAGCCGCTATATGGCTACACCTTC.

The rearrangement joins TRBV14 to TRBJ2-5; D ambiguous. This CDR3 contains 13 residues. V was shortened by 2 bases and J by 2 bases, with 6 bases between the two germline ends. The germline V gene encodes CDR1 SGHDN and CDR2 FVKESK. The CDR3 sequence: CASSQNRQETQYF. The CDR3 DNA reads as TGTGCCAGCAGCCAAAATAGACAAGAGACCCAGTACTTC.

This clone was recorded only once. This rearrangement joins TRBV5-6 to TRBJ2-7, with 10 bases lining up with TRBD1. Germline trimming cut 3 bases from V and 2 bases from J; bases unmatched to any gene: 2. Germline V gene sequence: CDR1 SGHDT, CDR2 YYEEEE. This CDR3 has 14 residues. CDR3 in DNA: TGTGCCAGCAGCTCCGGGACAGGGGCCTACGAGCAGTACTTC. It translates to CASSSGTGAYEQYF.

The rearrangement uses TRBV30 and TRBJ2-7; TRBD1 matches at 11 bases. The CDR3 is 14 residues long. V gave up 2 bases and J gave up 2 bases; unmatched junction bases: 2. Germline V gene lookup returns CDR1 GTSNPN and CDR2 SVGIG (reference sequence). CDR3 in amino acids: CAWSPGQGAYEQYF. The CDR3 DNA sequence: TGTGCCTGGAGTCCGGGACAGGGGGCCTACGAGCAGTACTTC.

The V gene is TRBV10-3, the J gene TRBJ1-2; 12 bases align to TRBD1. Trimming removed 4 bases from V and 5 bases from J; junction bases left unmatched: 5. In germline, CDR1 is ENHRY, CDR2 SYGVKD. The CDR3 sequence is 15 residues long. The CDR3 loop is CAISGDRGLGYGYTF. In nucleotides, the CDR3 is TGTGCCATCAGTGGGGACAGGGGGCTGGGGTATGGCTACACCTTC.

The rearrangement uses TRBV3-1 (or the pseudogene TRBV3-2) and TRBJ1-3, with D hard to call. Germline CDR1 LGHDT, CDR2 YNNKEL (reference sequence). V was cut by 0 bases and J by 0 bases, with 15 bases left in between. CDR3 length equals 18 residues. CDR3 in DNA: TGTGCCAGCAGCCAAGATCTGACTTCAAGGGACTCTGGAAACACCATATATTTT. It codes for CASSQDLTSRDSGNTIYF.

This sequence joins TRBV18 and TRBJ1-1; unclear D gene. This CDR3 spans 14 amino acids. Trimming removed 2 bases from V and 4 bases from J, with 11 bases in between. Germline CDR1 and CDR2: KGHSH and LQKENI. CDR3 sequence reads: CASSPDPRGTEAFF. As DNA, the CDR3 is TGTGCCAGCTCACCAGACCCCCGCGGCACTGAAGCTTTCTTT.

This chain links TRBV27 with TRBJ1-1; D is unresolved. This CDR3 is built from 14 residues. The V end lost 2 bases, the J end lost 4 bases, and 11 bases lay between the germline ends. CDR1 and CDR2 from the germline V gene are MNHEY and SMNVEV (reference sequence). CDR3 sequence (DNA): TGTGCCAGCAGTTTAGAAAGACGGGGCACTGAAGCTTTCTTT. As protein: CASSLERRGTEAFF.

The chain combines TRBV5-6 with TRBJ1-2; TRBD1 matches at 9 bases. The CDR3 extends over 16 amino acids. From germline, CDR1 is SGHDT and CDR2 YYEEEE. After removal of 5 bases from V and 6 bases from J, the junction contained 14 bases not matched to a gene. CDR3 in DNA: TGTGCCAGCAGTTTTGTTGACCCGGGACAGGGTCATGGCTACACCTTC. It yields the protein CASSFVDPGQGHGYTF.

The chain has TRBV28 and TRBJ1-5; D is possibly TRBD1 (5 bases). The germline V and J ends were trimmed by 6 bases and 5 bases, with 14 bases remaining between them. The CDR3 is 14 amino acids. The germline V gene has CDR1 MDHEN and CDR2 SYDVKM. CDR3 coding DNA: TGTGCCAGCAGGCAGAGTCGGGGGGATCAGCCCCAGCATTTT. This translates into CASRQSRGDQPQHF.

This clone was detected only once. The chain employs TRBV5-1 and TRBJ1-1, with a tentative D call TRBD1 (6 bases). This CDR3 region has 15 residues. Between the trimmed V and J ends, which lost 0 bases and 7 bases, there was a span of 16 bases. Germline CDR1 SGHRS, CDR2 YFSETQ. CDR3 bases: TGCGCCAGCAGCTTGGAAGGGGGTGCGGGGAATGAAGCTTTCTTT. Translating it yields CASSLEGGAGNEAFF.

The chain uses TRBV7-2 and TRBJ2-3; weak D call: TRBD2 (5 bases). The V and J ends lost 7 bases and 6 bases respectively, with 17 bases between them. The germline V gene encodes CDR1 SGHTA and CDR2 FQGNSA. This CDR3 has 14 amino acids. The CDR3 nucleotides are TGTGCCAGCACACCCCTGCGGGCCGGGGATACGCAGTATTTT. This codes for CASTPLRAGDTQYF.

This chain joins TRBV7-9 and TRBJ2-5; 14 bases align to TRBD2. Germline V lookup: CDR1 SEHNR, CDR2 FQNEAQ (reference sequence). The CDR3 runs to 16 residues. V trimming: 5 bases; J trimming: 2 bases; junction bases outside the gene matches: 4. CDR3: CASSPRLAGGQETQYF. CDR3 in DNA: TGTGCCAGCAGCCCCAGACTAGCGGGGGGGCAAGAGACCCAGTACTTC.

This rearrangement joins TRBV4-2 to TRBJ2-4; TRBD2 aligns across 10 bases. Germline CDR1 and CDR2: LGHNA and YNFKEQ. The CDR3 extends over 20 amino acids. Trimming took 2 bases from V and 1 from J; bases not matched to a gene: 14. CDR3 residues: CASSQNLAGATRGAKNIQYF. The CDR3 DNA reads TGTGCCAGCAGCCAAAACCTAGCGGGGGCGACGCGGGGGGCCAAAAACATTCAGTACTTC.

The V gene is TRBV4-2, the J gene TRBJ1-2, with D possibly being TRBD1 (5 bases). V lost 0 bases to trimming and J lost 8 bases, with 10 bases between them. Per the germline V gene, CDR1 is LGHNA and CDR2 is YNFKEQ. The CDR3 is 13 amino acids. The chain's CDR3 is CASSQEGVPGYTF. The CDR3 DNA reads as TGTGCCAGCAGCCAAGAGGGGGTTCCGGGCTACACCTTC.

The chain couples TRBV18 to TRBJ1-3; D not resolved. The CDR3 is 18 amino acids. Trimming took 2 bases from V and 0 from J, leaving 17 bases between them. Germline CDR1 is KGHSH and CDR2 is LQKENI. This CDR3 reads CASSPSSRTEISGNTIYF. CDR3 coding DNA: TGTGCCAGCTCACCATCGTCCAGGACGGAGATCTCTGGAAACACCATATATTTT.

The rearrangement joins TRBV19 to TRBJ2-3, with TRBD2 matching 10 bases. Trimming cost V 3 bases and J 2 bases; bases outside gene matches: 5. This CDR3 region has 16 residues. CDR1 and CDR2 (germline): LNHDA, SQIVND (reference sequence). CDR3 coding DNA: TGTGCCAGTAGTATTGGAGCGGGGGGGAACACAGATACGCAGTATTTT. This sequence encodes CASSIGAGGNTDTQYF. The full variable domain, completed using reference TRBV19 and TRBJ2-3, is DGGITQSPKYLFRKEGQNVTLSCEQNLNHDAMYWYRQDPGQGLRLIYYSQIVNDFQKGDIAEGYSVSREKKESFPLTVTSAQKNPTAFYLCASSIGAGGNTDTQYFGPGTRLTVL.

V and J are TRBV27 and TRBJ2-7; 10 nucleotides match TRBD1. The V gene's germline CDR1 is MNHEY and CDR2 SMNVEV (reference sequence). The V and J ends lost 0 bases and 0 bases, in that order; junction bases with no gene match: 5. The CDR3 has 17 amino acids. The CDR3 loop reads CASSLSGTGVSSYEQYF. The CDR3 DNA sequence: TGTGCCAGCAGTTTATCAGGGACAGGGGTAAGCTCCTACGAGCAGTACTTC.

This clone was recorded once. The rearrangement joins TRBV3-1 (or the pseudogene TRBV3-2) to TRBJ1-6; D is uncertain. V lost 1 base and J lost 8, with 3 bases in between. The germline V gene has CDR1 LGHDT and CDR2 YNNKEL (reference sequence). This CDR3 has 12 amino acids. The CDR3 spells CASSQGDSPLHF. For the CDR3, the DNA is TGTGCCAGCAGCCAAGGGGATTCACCCCTCCACTTT.

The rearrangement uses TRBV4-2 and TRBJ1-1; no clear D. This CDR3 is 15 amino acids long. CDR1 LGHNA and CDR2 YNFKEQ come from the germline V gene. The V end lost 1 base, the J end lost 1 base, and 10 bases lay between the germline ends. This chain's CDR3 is CASSQGMGGNTEAFF. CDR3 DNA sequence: TGTGCCAGCAGCCAAGGAATGGGAGGGAACACTGAAGCTTTCTTT.

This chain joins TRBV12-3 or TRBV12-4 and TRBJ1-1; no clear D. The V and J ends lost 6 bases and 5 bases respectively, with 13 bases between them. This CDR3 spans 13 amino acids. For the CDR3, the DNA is TGTGCCAGCAGCTCTCAGTTGAGAACTGAAGCTTTCTTT. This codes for CASSSQLRTEAFF.

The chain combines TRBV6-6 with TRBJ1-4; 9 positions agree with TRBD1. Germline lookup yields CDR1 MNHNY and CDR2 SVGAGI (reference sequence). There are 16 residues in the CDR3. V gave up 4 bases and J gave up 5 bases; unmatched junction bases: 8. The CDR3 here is CASSSPTGGGNEKLFF. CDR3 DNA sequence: TGTGCCAGCAGTTCCCCCACAGGGGGCGGGAATGAAAAACTGTTTTTT.

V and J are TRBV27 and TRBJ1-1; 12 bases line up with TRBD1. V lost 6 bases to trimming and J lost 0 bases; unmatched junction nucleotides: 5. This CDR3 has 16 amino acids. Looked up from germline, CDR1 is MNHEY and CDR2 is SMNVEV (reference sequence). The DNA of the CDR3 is TGTGCCAGCAGGAGGGGACAGGGGGCCCTGAACACTGAAGCTTTCTTT. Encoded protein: CASRRGQGALNTEAFF.

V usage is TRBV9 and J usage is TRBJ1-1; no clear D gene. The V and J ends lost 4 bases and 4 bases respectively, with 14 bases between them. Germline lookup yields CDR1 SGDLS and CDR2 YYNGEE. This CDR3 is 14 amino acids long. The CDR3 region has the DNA TGTGCCAGCAGCCCTGGGCCTCGGGGCACTGAAGCTTTCTTT. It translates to CASSPGPRGTEAFF.

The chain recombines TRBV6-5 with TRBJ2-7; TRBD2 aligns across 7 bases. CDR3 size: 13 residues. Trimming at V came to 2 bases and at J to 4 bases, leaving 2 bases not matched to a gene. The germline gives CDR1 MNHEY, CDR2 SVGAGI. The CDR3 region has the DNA TGTGCCAGCAGTTACCCGGGGGGTTACGAGCAGTACTTC. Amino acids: CASSYPGGYEQYF.

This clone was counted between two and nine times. CDR3: CASASTARRTEAFF. The CDR3 DNA reads TGTGCCAGCGCTTCGACAGCCCGGCGCACTGAAGCTTTCTTT. The chain links TRBV14 to TRBJ1-1, with a tentative D call TRBD1 (5 bases). From germline, CDR1 is SGHDN and CDR2 FVKESK. Trimming left V 8 bases short and J 4 bases short, with 17 bases between. The CDR3 totals 14 residues.

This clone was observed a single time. CDR3 protein: CASSQVGVNYGYTF. The CDR3 region has the DNA TGCGCCAGCAGCCAAGTAGGGGTTAACTATGGCTACACCTTC. This chain uses TRBV4-3 with TRBJ1-2; D perhaps matches TRBD1 (5 bases). The CDR3 spans 14 residues. The V end was cut by 1 base, the J end by 1 base, with 7 bases between. The germline gives CDR1 LGHNA, CDR2 YSLEER.